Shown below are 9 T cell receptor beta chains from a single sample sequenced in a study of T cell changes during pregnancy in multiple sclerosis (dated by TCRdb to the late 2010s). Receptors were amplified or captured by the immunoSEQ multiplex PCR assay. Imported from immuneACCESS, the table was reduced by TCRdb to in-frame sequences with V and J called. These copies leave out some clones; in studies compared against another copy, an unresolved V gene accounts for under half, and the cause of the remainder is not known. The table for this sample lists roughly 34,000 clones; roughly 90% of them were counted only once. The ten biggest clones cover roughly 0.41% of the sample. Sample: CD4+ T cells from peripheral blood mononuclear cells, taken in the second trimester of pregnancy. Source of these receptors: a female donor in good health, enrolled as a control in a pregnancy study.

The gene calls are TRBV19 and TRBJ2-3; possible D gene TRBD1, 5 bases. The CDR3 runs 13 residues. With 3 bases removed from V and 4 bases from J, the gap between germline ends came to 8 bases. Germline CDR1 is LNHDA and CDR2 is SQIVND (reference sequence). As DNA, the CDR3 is TGTGCCAGTAGTATTGCAGGGTCAGATACGCAGTATTTT. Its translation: CASSIAGSDTQYF.

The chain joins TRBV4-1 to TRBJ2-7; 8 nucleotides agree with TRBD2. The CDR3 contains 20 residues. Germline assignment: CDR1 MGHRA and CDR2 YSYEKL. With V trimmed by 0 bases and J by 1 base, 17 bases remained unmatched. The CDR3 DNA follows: TGCGCCAGCAGCCAAGATGGGGCTAGCGGGCTTCTAGGGCTTTCCTACGAGCAGTACTTC. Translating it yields CASSQDGASGLLGLSYEQYF.

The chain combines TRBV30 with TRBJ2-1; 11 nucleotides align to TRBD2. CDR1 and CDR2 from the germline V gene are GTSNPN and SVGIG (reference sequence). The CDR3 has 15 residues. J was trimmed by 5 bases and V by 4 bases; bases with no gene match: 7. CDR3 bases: TGTGCCTGGACGATTGGGACTAGCGGAAACAATGAGCAGTTCTTC. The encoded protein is CAWTIGTSGNNEQFF.

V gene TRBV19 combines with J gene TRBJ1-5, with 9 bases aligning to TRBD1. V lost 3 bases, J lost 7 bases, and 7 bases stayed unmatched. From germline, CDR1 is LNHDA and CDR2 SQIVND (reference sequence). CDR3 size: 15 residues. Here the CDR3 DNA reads TGTGCCAGTAGTATCGGGGACAGGGTCCGCCAGCCCCAGCATTTT. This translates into CASSIGDRVRQPQHF. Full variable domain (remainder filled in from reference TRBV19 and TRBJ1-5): DGGITQSPKYLFRKEGQNVTLSCEQNLNHDAMYWYRQDPGQGLRLIYYSQIVNDFQKGDIAEGYSVSREKKESFPLTVTSAQKNPTAFYLCASSIGDRVRQPQHFGDGTRLSIL.

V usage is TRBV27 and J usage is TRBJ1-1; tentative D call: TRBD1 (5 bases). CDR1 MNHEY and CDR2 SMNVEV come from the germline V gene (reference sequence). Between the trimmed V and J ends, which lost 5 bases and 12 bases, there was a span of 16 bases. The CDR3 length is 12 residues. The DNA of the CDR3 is TGTGCCAGCAGTCCGCTGGGGGGTAGGTCTTTCTTT. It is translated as CASSPLGGRSFF.

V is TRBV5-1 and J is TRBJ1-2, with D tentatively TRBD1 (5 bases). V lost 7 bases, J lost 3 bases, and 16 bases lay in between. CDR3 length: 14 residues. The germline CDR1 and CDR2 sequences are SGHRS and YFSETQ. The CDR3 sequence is CASSRGVWDYGYTF. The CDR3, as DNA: TGCGCCAGCTCCCGGGGGGTTTGGGACTATGGCTACACCTTC. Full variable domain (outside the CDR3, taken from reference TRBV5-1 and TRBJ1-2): KAGVTQTPRYLIKTRGQQVTLSCSPISGHRSVSWYQQTPGQGLQFLFEYFSETQRNKGNFPGRFSGRQFSNSRSEMNVSTLELGDSALYLCASSRGVWDYGYTFGSGTRLTVV.

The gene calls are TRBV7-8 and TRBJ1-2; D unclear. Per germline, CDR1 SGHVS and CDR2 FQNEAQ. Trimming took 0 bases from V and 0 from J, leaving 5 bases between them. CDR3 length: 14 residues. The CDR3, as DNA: TGTGCCAGCAGCTTAGCGCGGGCTAACTATGGCTACACCTTC. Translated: CASSLARANYGYTF.

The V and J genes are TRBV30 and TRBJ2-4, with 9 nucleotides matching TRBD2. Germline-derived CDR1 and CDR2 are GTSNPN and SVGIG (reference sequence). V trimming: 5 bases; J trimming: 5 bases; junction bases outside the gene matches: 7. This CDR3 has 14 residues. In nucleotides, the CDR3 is TGTGCCTGGTCCCGGTTAGCGGGGGAAAACATTCAGTACTTC. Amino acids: CAWSRLAGENIQYF.

CDR3 bases: TGTGCCAGCAGCGGAGGCCAGCAGTACTTC. Translating gives CASSGGQQYF. The chain couples TRBV6-6 to TRBJ2-7; TRBD2 might be the D (5 bases). Deletions cut 6 bases from V and 8 bases from J, with 8 bases between. This CDR3 has 10 amino acids. The germline V gene has CDR1 MNHNY and CDR2 SVGAGI (reference sequence).